This is a list of T cell receptor beta chains from one sample in a study of blood T cell repertoires in COVID-19. Profiling relied on immunoSEQ multiplex PCR, and the TCRdb table lists in-frame clones only, not all of them. The repertoire includes tens of thousands of clones, 91% of them detected once, and under 7.5% sits in the top ten. Material: peripheral blood. The receptors shown here come from a man over 45 with active COVID-19. Both conserved end residues are part of each CDR3. Fields, in order: CDR3 DNA, CDR3 protein, J gene, D gene, clone size, V gene. The D gene is left open where the match is weak. The size of a clone is reported for some rows only, either as once, few or many, or as a class for expanded clones.

TGTGCCAGCAGCTTTCAACGACAACTCTCTGGAAACACCATATATTTT | CASSFQRQLSGNTIYF | TRBJ1-3 | - | - | TRBV3-1/TRBV3-2
TGTGCCAGCAGCCTACAGGGGGAGCAGTACTTC | CASSLQGEQYF | TRBJ2-7 | TRBD1 | few | TRBV3-1/TRBV3-2
TGTGCCAGCAAGGTTAGCGGGCCGTCCCCTGTGGATGAGCAGTTCTTC | CASKVSGPSPVDEQFF | TRBJ2-1 | TRBD2 | - | TRBV6-4
TGCGCCAGCAGCCCATACCCAGGACAGGTACAAGATACGCAGTATTTT | CASSPYPGQVQDTQYF | TRBJ2-3 | TRBD1 | - | TRBV5-1
TGTGCCAGCAGTCTCGGCCAGCGCAATGAGCAGTTCTTC | CASSLGQRNEQFF | TRBJ2-1 | - | - | TRBV14
TGTGCCTGGGGACCGGGACAGAGGACCATTCAGTACTTC | CAWGPGQRTIQYF | TRBJ2-4 | TRBD1 | - | TRBV30
TGCGCCAGCAGCCCCGAGGAGGGGGCTCCTCTCCGCAATGAGCAGTTCTTC | CASSPEEGAPLRNEQFF | TRBJ2-1 | - | once | TRBV5-1
TGCGCCAGCAGTCAGTCCGGGACAGAGATCCAAAAGCAGCCCCAGCATTTT | CASSQSGTEIQKQPQHF | TRBJ1-5 | TRBD1 | - | TRBV23-1
TGTGCCAGCAGCGCGGGACCGCTCTCGCTTCCCCAGCATTTT | CASSAGPLSLPQHF | TRBJ1-5 | - | - | TRBV7-2
TGTGCCAGCAGTACAAACACAGATACGCAGTATTTT | CASSTNTDTQYF | TRBJ2-3 | - | - | TRBV6-2/TRBV6-3
TGTGCCAGCAGCCCCTCGGGGTACAACACCGGGGAGCTGTTTTTT | CASSPSGYNTGELFF | TRBJ2-2 | - | few | TRBV9
TGTGCCAGCAGCCTCCTCCCTAGCGGGGTATCCTACGAGCAGTACTTC | CASSLLPSGVSYEQYF | TRBJ2-7 | TRBD2 | - | TRBV2
TGTGCCAGCAGTGATACGGCAGGGTATCGGGAGACCCAGTACTTC | CASSDTAGYRETQYF | TRBJ2-5 | - | - | TRBV6-1
TGTGCCAGCAGCTTAGCAAGGGGAGGGGCAAGGAGGGAGACCCAGTACTTC | CASSLARGGARRETQYF | TRBJ2-5 | TRBD2 | - | TRBV7-9
TGTGCCAGCAGCTTTTATCCACGGTCTGCCTACAATGAGCAGTTCTTC | CASSFYPRSAYNEQFF | TRBJ2-1 | - | - | TRBV7-9
TGTGCCAGCGTTAAAGCTCGGGGGATCCAAGAGACCCAGTACTTC | CASVKARGIQETQYF | TRBJ2-5 | - | - | TRBV6-6
TGTGCCAGTATCCCCCCTTTGAACACTGAAGCTTTCTTT | CASIPPLNTEAFF | TRBJ1-1 | - | few | TRBV19
TGCGCCAGCAGCCCAGGGGGCGAGTACAATGAGCAGTTCTTC | CASSPGGEYNEQFF | TRBJ2-1 | TRBD1 | - | TRBV4-3
TGCGCCAGCAGCTTGGCCGGGGACAGCTCCTACAATGAGCAGTTCTTC | CASSLAGDSSYNEQFF | TRBJ2-1 | TRBD1 | - | TRBV5-1
TGTGCCACCGCCTTGGCAGAGGTTCGTACTAGCACAGATACGCAGTATTTT | CATALAEVRTSTDTQYF | TRBJ2-3 | - | - | TRBV15
TGTGCCAGCAGTTTGCGACAGGGAAGGGCGACTGAAGCTTTCTTT | CASSLRQGRATEAFF | TRBJ1-1 | TRBD1 | - | TRBV5-4
TGTGCCAGCAGCGTAGAGGGGAACGGGGCCAACGTCCTGACTTTC | CASSVEGNGANVLTF | TRBJ2-6 | - | - | TRBV9
TGTGCCAGCAGCCGCAGGTCCTACGAGCAGTACTTC | CASSRRSYEQYF | TRBJ2-7 | - | few | TRBV3-1/TRBV3-2
TGTGCCAGCAGCTTAGGGCGGATCACTTACAATGAGCAGTTCTTC | CASSLGRITYNEQFF | TRBJ2-1 | - | - | TRBV11-2
TGTGCCGGGGGGGGTCTCCAAGAGACCCAGTACTTC | CAGGGLQETQYF | TRBJ2-5 | TRBD2 | once | TRBV2
TGTGCCAGCAGACGAATAGCTGAAGCTTTCTTT | CASRRIAEAFF | TRBJ1-1 | - | once | TRBV28
TGTGCCAGCAGCCCCAGGACAGGGGGCGAAAAACTGTTTTTT | CASSPRTGGEKLFF | TRBJ1-4 | TRBD1 | - | TRBV14
TGTGCCAGCAGCGTAAGCCTTGGGCGAGAGCAGTTCTTC | CASSVSLGREQFF | TRBJ2-1 | - | - | TRBV7-6